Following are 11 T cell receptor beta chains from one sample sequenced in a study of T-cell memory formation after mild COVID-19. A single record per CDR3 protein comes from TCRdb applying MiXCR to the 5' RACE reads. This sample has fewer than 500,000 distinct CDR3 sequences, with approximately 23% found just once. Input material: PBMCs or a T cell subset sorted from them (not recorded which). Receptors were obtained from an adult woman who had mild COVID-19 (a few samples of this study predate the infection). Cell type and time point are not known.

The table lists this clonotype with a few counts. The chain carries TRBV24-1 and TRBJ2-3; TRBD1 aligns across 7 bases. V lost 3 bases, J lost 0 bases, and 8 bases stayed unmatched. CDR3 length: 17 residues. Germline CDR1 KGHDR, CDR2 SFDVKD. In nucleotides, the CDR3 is TGTGCCACCAGTGATCGAAGTGGGGGACAGAGCACAGATACGCAGTATTTT. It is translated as CATSDRSGGQSTDTQYF.

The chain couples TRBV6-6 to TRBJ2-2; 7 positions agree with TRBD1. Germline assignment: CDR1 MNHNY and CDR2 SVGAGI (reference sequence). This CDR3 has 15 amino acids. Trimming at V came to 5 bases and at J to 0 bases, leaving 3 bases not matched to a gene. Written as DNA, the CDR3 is TGTGCCAGCAGTCAGACAGGGCCGAACACCGGGGAGCTGTTTTTT. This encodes CASSQTGPNTGELFF.

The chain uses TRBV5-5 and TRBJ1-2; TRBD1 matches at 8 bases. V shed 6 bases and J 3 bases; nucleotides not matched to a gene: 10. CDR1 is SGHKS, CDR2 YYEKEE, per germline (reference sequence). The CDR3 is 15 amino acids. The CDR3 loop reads CASNHGTGPYYGYTF. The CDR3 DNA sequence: TGTGCCAGCAACCATGGGACAGGTCCTTACTATGGCTACACCTTC.

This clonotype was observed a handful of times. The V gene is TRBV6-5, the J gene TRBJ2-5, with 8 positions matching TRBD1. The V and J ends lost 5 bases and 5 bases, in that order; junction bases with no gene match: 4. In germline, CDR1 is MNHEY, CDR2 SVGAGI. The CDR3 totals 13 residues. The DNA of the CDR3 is TGTGCCAGCAGTCGACAGGGGCACGAGACCCAGTACTTC. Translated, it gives CASSRQGHETQYF.

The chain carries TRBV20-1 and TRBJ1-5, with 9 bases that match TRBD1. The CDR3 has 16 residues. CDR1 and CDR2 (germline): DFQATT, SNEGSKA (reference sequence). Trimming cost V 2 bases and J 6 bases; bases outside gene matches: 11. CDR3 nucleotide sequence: TGCAGTGCTAGATATAGGACAGGGGCAATCAGTCAGCCCCAGCATTTT. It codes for CSARYRTGAISQPQHF.

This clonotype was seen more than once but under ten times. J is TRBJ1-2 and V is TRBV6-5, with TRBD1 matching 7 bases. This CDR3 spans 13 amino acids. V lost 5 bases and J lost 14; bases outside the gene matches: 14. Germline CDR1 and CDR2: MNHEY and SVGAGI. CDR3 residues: CASSPPGQKTYTF. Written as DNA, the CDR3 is TGTGCCAGCAGTCCCCCGGGACAGAAGACCTATACCTTC.

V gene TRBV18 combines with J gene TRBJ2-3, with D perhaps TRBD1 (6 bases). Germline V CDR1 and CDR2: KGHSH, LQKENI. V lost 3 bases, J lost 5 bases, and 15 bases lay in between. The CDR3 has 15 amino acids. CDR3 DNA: TGTGCCAGCTCACCGCCAGGGGTGGCAGGAGATACGCAGTATTTT. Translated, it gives CASSPPGVAGDTQYF.

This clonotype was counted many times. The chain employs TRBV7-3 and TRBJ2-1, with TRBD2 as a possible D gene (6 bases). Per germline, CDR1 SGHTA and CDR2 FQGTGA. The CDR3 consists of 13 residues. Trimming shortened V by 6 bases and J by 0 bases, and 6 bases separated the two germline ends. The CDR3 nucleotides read TGTGCCAGCAGTAGCGGCTCCTACAATGAGCAGTTCTTC. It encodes CASSSGSYNEQFF.

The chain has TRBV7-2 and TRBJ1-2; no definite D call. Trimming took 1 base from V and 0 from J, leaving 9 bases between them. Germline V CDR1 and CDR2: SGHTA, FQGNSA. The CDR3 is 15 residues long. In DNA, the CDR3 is TGTGCCAGCAGCTTAGACGGGAGTGCTAACTATGGCTACACCTTC. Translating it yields CASSLDGSANYGYTF.

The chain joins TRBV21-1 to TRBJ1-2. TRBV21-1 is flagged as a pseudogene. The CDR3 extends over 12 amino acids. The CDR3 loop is CASSKGKYGYTF. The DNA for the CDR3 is TGTGCCAGCAGCAAGGGGAAGTATGGCTACACCTTC.

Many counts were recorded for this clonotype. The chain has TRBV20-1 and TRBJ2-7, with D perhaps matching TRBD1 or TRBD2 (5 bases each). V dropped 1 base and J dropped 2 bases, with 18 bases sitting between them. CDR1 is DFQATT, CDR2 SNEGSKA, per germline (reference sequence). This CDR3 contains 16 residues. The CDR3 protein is CSARVPDGTVPYEQYF. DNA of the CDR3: TGCAGTGCTAGAGTTCCCGACGGGACGGTCCCCTACGAGCAGTACTTC.